Detailed here is one TCR beta chain. The antigen is undetermined. A read error may account for a junction end that differs from germline. The CDR3 length is 13 residues. From germline, CDR1 is SGHVS and CDR2 FNYEAQ. The entry originates in a study of T cell repertoires in cytomegalovirus infection. Overall study context: HLA-B-restricted CMV epitopes that are well studied, plus recently identified HLA-C-restricted ones, were used by the study. It was the public TCR beta signatures that indicated both CMV infection and matching HLA type.

TCRdb analysed the reads with MiXCR anew, one entry per CDR3 protein. The sample includes some 800,000 distinct CDR3 sequences, approximately 32% of them seen just once. The study's findings and limits: Public TCR beta family frequency separated CMV-and-HLA carriers, including in an independent cohort. CMV-specific HLA-C-restricted TCR beta clonotypes dominated the ex vivo response.

The sample was cultured CD8+ T cells from PBMCs, taken from culture after CMV antigen stimulation. This chain joins TRBV7-6 and TRBJ1-1, with 7 positions matching TRBD1. This TCR was recovered from a human donor in good health (CMV status not recorded). Some clones in this sample may be carry-over from other donors' samples. The CDR3 DNA reads TGTGCCAACAGCCACGAACAGGGGCCTGAAGCTTTCTTT. Its translation is CANSHEQGPEAFF. Using reference TRBV7-6 and TRBJ1-1 for the parts outside the CDR3, the full variable domain is GAGVSQSPRYKVTKRGQDVALRCDPISGHVSLYWYRQALGQGPEFLTYFNYEAQQDKSGLPNDRFSAERPEGSISTLTIQRTEQRDSAMYRCANSHEQGPEAFFGQGTRLTVV.